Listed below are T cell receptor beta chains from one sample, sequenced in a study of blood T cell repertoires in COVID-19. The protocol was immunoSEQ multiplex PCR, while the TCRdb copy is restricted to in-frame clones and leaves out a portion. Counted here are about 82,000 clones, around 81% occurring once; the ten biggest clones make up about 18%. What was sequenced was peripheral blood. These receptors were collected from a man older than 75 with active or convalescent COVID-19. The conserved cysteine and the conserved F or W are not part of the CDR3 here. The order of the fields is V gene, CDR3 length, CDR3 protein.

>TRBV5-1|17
ASSSRDRGLAASTDTQY
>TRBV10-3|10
AIGDRGETQY
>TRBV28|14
ASSARGTGVNQPQH
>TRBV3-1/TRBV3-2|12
ASSQVTVGNTIY
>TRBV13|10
ASSNTGEGYT
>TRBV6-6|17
ASSPLWELGTGLNTEAF
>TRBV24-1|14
ATSGSGTKDQETQY
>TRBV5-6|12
ASSLGAVGRGAF
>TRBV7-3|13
ASSSQGALTGELF
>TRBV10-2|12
ASSDLLNTGELF
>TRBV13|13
ASSLVGQAYNEQF
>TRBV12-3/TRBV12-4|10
ASSTQNNEQF
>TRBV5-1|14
ASSPISGRPPGKQF
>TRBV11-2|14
ASSLWAGNSNQPQH
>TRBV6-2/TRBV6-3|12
ASSYSGSYTEAF
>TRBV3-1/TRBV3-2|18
ASSQGLSWAGGSSYNEQF
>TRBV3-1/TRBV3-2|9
ASSLVETQY
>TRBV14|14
ASSQDRGAGANVLT
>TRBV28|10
ASSSRPRSLF
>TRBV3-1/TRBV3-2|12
ASRRTGRGNTIY
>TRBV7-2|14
ASSYPGHLSNQPQH
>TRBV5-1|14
ASSSIGGSYNSPLH
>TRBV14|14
ASSQIWGPTGNTIY
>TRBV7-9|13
ASSLARRTGEKLF
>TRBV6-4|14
ASSDPLRVSGNTIY
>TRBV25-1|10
ASSERRDEQF
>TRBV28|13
ASSFSGLHTDTQY
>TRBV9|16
ASSQSPGTPSSGNTIY
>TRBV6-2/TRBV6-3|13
ASSTGAQVSSPLH
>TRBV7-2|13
ASTRVAGASYGYT
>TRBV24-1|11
ATSPGGRETQY
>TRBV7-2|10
ASSSGWTEAF
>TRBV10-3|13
ACRGSGTGDGTQY
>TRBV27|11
ASSLYAGNIQY
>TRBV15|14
ATSLYRDFPTDTQY
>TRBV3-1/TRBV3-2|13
ASSHARLAFETQY
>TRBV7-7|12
ASSPYPGRGELF
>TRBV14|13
ASSQGQGSTDTQY
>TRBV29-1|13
SVEDLGTFYYGYT
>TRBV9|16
ASSPPHPGQGWTDTQY
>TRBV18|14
ASSPGTTAINTEAF
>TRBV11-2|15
ASSSRPRTGSLYGYT
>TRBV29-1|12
SVGPRGYGTEAF
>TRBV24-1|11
ATSDPIYGELF
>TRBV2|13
ASSTGQGINQPQH
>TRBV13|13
ASSIRLAGVNEQF
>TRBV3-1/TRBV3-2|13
ASSQVPKGRETQY
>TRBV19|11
ASSSHRGAEAF
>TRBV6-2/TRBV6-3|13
ASSYSSGNTDTQY
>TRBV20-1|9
SARDRVAQY
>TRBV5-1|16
ASSPGQLAWGSYNEQF
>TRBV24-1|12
ATSPMGGSDTQY
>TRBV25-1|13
ASAGGGARGNTIY
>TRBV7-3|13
ASSLTGGSTDTQY
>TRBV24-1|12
ATSDLRGTDTQY